Below are 28 T cell receptor beta chains sequenced from a single sample in a study of CD8+ T cells in alopecia areata (dated by TCRdb to 2017 to 2018). In roughly five patients from the biomarker study, CD4+ cells were sorted further to obtain CD25+CD127- cells. Library preparation employed the immunoSEQ multiplex PCR assay. For TCR sequencing, RNA was extracted from every sample and reverse transcribed into cDNA to serve as template. TCRdb took over this immuneACCESS table, retaining in-frame rearrangements with V and J assigned. Such tables are incomplete; in checked studies, under half of the missing clones stem from an unresolved V gene, and the remainder is unexplained. This sample lists 30,000 to 40,000 clones; 45% to 70% were detected once. The ten top clones hold less than 2% of the sample. The sample consisted of CD4+ Tregs sorted from blood. All receptors derive from a human donor with alopecia areata.

The V call is TRBV7-2, the J call TRBJ1-3, with D maybe TRBD1 (5 bases). Germline CDR1 SGHTA, CDR2 FQGNSA. The CDR3 loop spans 16 amino acids. The germline V and J ends were trimmed by 0 bases and 0 bases, with 9 bases remaining between them. CDR3 sequence reads: CASSLAGLSSGNTIYF. The CDR3 bases are TGTGCCAGCAGCTTAGCGGGACTGAGCTCTGGAAACACCATATATTTT.

The chain uses TRBV11-2 and TRBJ2-5, with D maybe TRBD1 (6 bases). The V gene's germline CDR1 is SGHAT and CDR2 FQNNGV. V dropped 6 bases and J dropped 1 base, with 9 bases sitting between them. The CDR3 totals 13 residues. The CDR3 DNA sequence: TGTGCCAGCAGTACAGGGACCCAAGAGACCCAGTACTTC. Amino acids: CASSTGTQETQYF.

This clone was recorded a few times. The chain combines TRBV11-2 with TRBJ2-2, with unresolved D. The CDR3 loop spans 13 amino acids. Trimming removed 7 bases from V and 3 bases from J, with 9 bases in between. CDR1 and CDR2 (germline): SGHAT, FQNNGV. CDR3 DNA sequence: TGTGCCAGCACCCCGCAGTACACCGGGGAGCTGTTTTTT. Protein product: CASTPQYTGELFF.

The chain employs TRBV7-3 and TRBJ1-2; TRBD1 matches 7 bases. This CDR3 has 16 residues. Looked up from germline, CDR1 is SGHTA and CDR2 is FQGTGA. V shed 2 bases and J 4 bases; nucleotides not matched to a gene: 10. For the CDR3, the DNA is TGTGCCAGCAGCTTAGGAGGGGGCGCCTCCCCCTATGGCTACACCTTC. The encoded protein is CASSLGGGASPYGYTF.

This clone has only one observation. This chain uses TRBV5-6 with TRBJ2-5; D possibly corresponds to TRBD1 (6 bases). V lost 5 bases and J lost 1, with 12 bases in between. The CDR3 sequence is 14 residues long. The germline gives CDR1 SGHDT, CDR2 YYEEEE. CDR3 bases: TGTGCCAGCAGTACTGGACAGTTCCAAGAGACCCAGTACTTC. Encoded protein: CASSTGQFQETQYF.

V usage is TRBV4-1 and J usage is TRBJ2-3, with D perhaps TRBD2 (6 bases). Germline V gives CDR1 MGHRA, CDR2 YSYEKL. This CDR3 comprises 19 residues. Trimming shortened V by 0 bases and J by 0 bases, and 19 bases separated the two germline ends. The CDR3 region is CASSQEIGRPPISTDTQYF. The CDR3 DNA reads as TGCGCCAGCAGCCAAGAAATTGGGAGGCCCCCAATCAGCACAGATACGCAGTATTTT.

J is TRBJ2-3 and V is TRBV19, with D perhaps matching TRBD2 (6 bases). Per germline, CDR1 LNHDA and CDR2 SQIVND (reference sequence). The length of the CDR3 is 14 residues. Trimming stripped 6 bases from V and 0 bases from J, with 10 bases between. Here the CDR3 DNA reads TGTGCCAGTAGACGCGGGGCTAGCACAGATACGCAGTATTTT. Amino acids: CASRRGASTDTQYF.

This clone has a handful of counts. This sequence joins TRBV29-1 and TRBJ2-4, with 7 bases identical to TRBD2. The V gene end was trimmed by 7 bases and the J gene end by 0 bases; junction bases not matched to a gene: 0. CDR1 is SQVTM and CDR2 is ANQGSEA in the germline V gene. This CDR3 comprises 12 residues. The CDR3 region is CSGGGAKNIQYF. The CDR3 DNA reads as TGCAGCGGCGGGGGAGCCAAAAACATTCAGTACTTC.

V usage is TRBV7-2 and J usage is TRBJ2-3, with 7 bases aligning to TRBD2. Germline values: CDR1 SGHTA, CDR2 FQGNSA. V dropped 5 bases and J dropped 4; count of bases not matched to a gene: 6. This CDR3 has 14 amino acids. CDR3 sequence: CASSPRTRADTQYF. Written as DNA, the CDR3 is TGTGCCAGCAGCCCCCGGACTAGGGCAGATACGCAGTATTTT. The full variable domain, its missing parts supplied by reference TRBV7-2 and TRBJ2-3, is GAGVSQSPSNKVTEKGKDVELRCDPISGHTALYWYRQSLGQGLEFLIYFQGNSAPDKSGLPSDRFSAERTGGSVSTLTIQRTQQEDSAVYLCASSPRTRADTQYFGPGTRLTVL.

The chain is built from TRBV7-2 and TRBJ2-1; 10 nucleotides line up with TRBD2. CDR1 is SGHTA, CDR2 FQGNSA, per germline. The V gene end was trimmed by 1 base and the J gene end by 10 bases; junction bases not matched to a gene: 7. The CDR3 has 15 residues. The CDR3 spells CASSLDSGRYSEQFF. The CDR3 DNA reads TGTGCCAGCAGCTTAGATAGCGGGAGGTATTCGGAGCAGTTCTTC.

The V and J genes are TRBV28 and TRBJ2-7, with TRBD1 matching over 9 bases. Trimming cost V 2 bases and J 3 bases; bases outside gene matches: 5. The CDR3 sequence is 15 residues long. Per the germline V gene, CDR1 is MDHEN and CDR2 is SYDVKM. In nucleotides, the CDR3 is TGTGCCAGCAGTTTACGGGACAGGGTATACTACGAGCAGTACTTC. Its translation: CASSLRDRVYYEQYF.

V and J are TRBV29-1 and TRBJ2-1; D is unclear. This CDR3 spans 11 amino acids. Germline-derived CDR1 and CDR2 are SQVTM and ANQGSEA. Trimming shortened V by 7 bases and J by 10 bases, and 14 bases separated the two germline ends. The CDR3 spells CSAVVFVEQFF. CDR3 sequence (DNA): TGCAGCGCAGTAGTGTTCGTGGAGCAGTTCTTC.

This clone was counted once. Mismatch with germline at one junction end may stem from a read error. This sequence joins TRBV20-1 and TRBJ1-4; possible D gene TRBD1, 5 bases. The CDR3 sequence is 10 residues long. Germline V lookup: CDR1 DFQATT, CDR2 SNEGSKA (reference sequence). CDR3 DNA sequence: TGCAGTGCTTGGGACCGGAAAACAGTCTTT. This codes for CSAWDRKTVF.

V and J are TRBV7-9 and TRBJ2-1; no clear D gene. CDR3 length: 11 amino acids. V lost 3 bases to trimming and J lost 8 bases, with 5 bases between them. Germline assignment: CDR1 SEHNR and CDR2 FQNEAQ (reference sequence). The CDR3 DNA reads as TGTGCCAGCAGCTTCTCATATGAGCAGTTCTTC. It specifies CASSFSYEQFF.

The chain links TRBV5-5 to TRBJ2-1; 10 positions agree with TRBD2. Germline CDR1 is SGHKS and CDR2 is YYEKEE (reference sequence). The CDR3 covers 16 residues. V trimming: 2 bases; J trimming: 4 bases; junction bases outside the gene matches: 6. The CDR3 loop is CASSLAGGPGYNEQFF. The CDR3, as DNA: TGTGCCAGCAGCTTAGCGGGAGGGCCGGGGTACAATGAGCAGTTCTTC.

This sequence joins TRBV7-2 and TRBJ2-7; D is unresolved. The CDR3 length is 13 residues. Trimming took off 5 bases at V and 3 bases at J, with 11 bases between the two ends. Per germline, CDR1 SGHTA and CDR2 FQGNSA. In nucleotides, the CDR3 is TGTGCCAGCAGCCTTAGACAATTCTACGAGCAGTACTTC. Amino acids: CASSLRQFYEQYF.

This clone was counted a few times. The rearrangement uses TRBV29-1 and TRBJ2-7, with D possibly matching TRBD2 (6 bases). The CDR3 loop spans 11 amino acids. Germline CDR1 and CDR2: SQVTM and ANQGSEA. In DNA form, the CDR3 reads TGCAGTACCGGGACTTACTACGAGCAGTACTTC. It encodes CSTGTYYEQYF.

By its share, this clone is medium-sized (0.01 to 0.1%). The chain uses TRBV18 and TRBJ2-6; 10 bases fit TRBD1. Looked up from germline, CDR1 is KGHSH and CDR2 is LQKENI. V gave up 4 bases and J gave up 1 base; unmatched junction bases: 7. The CDR3 covers 18 residues. The chain's CDR3 is CASSRTGTGESGANVLTF. The DNA for the CDR3 is TGTGCCAGCTCACGTACCGGGACAGGGGAGTCTGGGGCCAACGTCCTGACTTTC.

V and J are TRBV27 and TRBJ1-5; D gene uncertain. Between the trimmed V and J ends, which lost 7 bases and 3 bases, there was a span of 25 bases. Germline V gives CDR1 MNHEY, CDR2 SMNVEV (reference sequence). The CDR3 runs 18 residues. DNA of the CDR3: TGTGCCAGCACCCCGGGCGCGGGTCCGCCTCTCCACAATCAGCCCCAGCATTTT. Translating it yields CASTPGAGPPLHNQPQHF.

The genes are TRBV5-1 and TRBJ2-5, with D perhaps matching TRBD1 or TRBD2 (6 bases each). TRBJ2-7 matches the DNA end more closely, so the J call is doubtful. CDR1 is SGHRS, CDR2 YFSETQ, per germline. The CDR3 covers 15 residues. The CDR3 bases are TGCGCCAGCAGCTTGGCGGGGGATCCCAGGGGCGAGCAGTACTTC. As protein: CASSLAGDPRGEQYF.

The chain uses TRBV25-1 and TRBJ2-5, with D perhaps TRBD1 (6 bases). Germline V gene sequence: CDR1 MGHDK, CDR2 SYGVNS. V was shortened by 0 bases and J by 1 base, with 18 bases between the two germline ends. CDR3 length: 18 amino acids. The CDR3 DNA sequence: TGTGCCAGCAGTGAATATCCGCCCAGGGGAAGGTTCCAAGAGACCCAGTACTTC. It codes for CASSEYPPRGRFQETQYF.

In DNA form, the CDR3 reads TGTGCCAGCAGTAACCCTCTAGCCAAAAACATTCAGTACTTC. Its protein product is CASSNPLAKNIQYF. The V call is TRBV28, the J call TRBJ2-4; D is unresolved. The V gene lost 5 bases and the J gene lost 0 bases, with 8 bases spanning the gap. CDR1 MDHEN and CDR2 SYDVKM come from the germline V gene. This CDR3 spans 14 amino acids.

The chain recombines TRBV7-2 with TRBJ1-3, with TRBD1 matching over 10 bases. The CDR3 totals 17 residues. Trimming at V came to 3 bases and at J to 4 bases, leaving 9 bases not matched to a gene. Germline V gene data show CDR1 as SGHTA and CDR2 as FQGNSA. The CDR3 region is CASSFRWDRGAGNTIYF. The CDR3 coding sequence is TGTGCCAGCAGCTTTCGATGGGACAGGGGAGCGGGAAACACCATATATTTT.

The chain uses TRBV7-9 and TRBJ1-1; D possibly corresponds to TRBD1 (5 bases). V was clipped by 3 bases and J by 4 bases, with 9 bases between them. This CDR3 spans 13 amino acids. In germline, CDR1 is SEHNR, CDR2 FQNEAQ (reference sequence). The CDR3 sequence is CASSLYTGTEAFF. CDR3 bases: TGTGCCAGCAGCTTGTACACAGGCACTGAAGCTTTCTTT.

The chain links TRBV2 to TRBJ2-3; weak D call: TRBD1 (6 bases). Germline loops: CDR1 SNHLY, CDR2 FYNNEI. The CDR3 covers 14 residues. Trimming cost V 7 bases and J 5 bases, with 16 bases left between them. CDR3 protein: CASITSQGRDTQYF. CDR3 sequence (DNA): TGTGCCAGCATAACAAGTCAGGGGCGAGATACGCAGTATTTT.

This clone occurred once. CDR3 residues: CASSVRGEHF. In DNA, the CDR3 is TGTGCCAGCAGTGTGAGAGGGGAGCATTTT. The gene calls are TRBV6-1 and TRBJ1-5; possible D gene TRBD1, 5 bases. The CDR3 is 10 amino acids. The V end was cut by 4 bases, the J end by 14 bases, with 9 bases between. The germline V gene has CDR1 MNHNS and CDR2 SASEGT.

This clone has a single count. The V call is TRBV5-1, the J call TRBJ2-3; 8 bases fit TRBD1. The CDR3 is made up of 12 amino acids. CDR1 SGHRS and CDR2 YFSETQ come from the germline V gene. Trimming removed 5 bases from V and 10 bases from J; junction bases left unmatched: 6. The DNA for the CDR3 is TGCGCCAGCAGTAAGGACAGGGTGGCGCAGTATTTT. This translates into CASSKDRVAQYF.

This chain links TRBV7-2 with TRBJ1-1; no firm D call. V was trimmed by 5 bases and J by 11 bases, leaving 18 bases between them. Germline CDR1 SGHTA, CDR2 FQGNSA. There are 13 residues in the CDR3. In nucleotides, the CDR3 is TGTGCCAGCAGCCCATTATCGGGTCAGCGGGCTTTCTTT. Protein: CASSPLSGQRAFF.